Following are 25 T cell receptor beta chains from one sample sequenced in a study of vaccination and CD4 T cells after COVID-19. Scientists ran DNA taken from cultured CD4+ T cells through the Oncomine TCR Beta short-read assay for sequencing. TCRdb reanalysed the PCR reads using MiXCR and keeps one entry per CDR3 protein. The sample contains about 22,000 distinct CDR3 sequences, more than 30% of which appear only once. Their antigens are not known. As to time point: late sampling 161 to 241 days after vaccination in three convalescent patients. Sample treatment: roughly 10-day PBMC culture with coronavirus spike peptide pools or control peptides (ViraFEST assay). Material: CD4+ T cells from blood, cultured in vitro, obtained about 7 months after SARS-CoV-2 vaccination. The receptors were gathered from a human donor who had recovered from COVID-19.

V gene TRBV20-1 combines with J gene TRBJ2-3; D gene ambiguous. Germline lookup yields CDR1 DFQATT and CDR2 SNEGSKA (reference sequence). The CDR3 length is 14 residues. V was clipped by 3 bases and J by 6 bases, with 16 bases between them. CDR3 region: CSARGGEVWDTQYF. CDR3 in DNA: TGCAGTGCTAGGGGCGGAGAAGTATGGGATACGCAGTATTTT.

V gene TRBV15 combines with J gene TRBJ1-2, with a weak D call TRBD1 (5 bases). The CDR3 runs 16 residues. V shed 0 bases and J shed 1 base, with 12 bases lying between them. Looked up from germline, CDR1 is LNHNV and CDR2 is YYDKDF (reference sequence). The DNA for the CDR3 is TGTGCCACCAGCAGAGATCGGGGGGTACTTAACTATGGCTACACCTTC. Translated, it gives CATSRDRGVLNYGYTF.

The chain joins TRBV14 to TRBJ2-5; D perhaps matches TRBD2 (6 bases). CDR1 and CDR2 from the germline V gene are SGHDN and FVKESK. The CDR3 sequence is 14 residues long. The germline V and J ends were trimmed by 1 base and 5 bases, with 11 bases remaining between them. The CDR3 bases are TGTGCCAGCAGCCAAGGATTTCGGGGGGAGACCCAGTACTTC. This gives the protein CASSQGFRGETQYF.

The rearrangement links TRBV7-6 to TRBJ2-1, with D possibly matching TRBD1 (6 bases). In germline, CDR1 is SGHVS, CDR2 FNYEAQ. The CDR3 consists of 12 residues. Trimming cost V 3 bases and J 8 bases, with 8 bases left between them. The DNA of the CDR3 is TGTGCCAGCAGCTTGGGGGCCCATGAGCAGTTCTTC. Translating it yields CASSLGAHEQFF.

This clonotype was seen at least ten times. J is TRBJ1-2 and V is TRBV20-1; tentatively, D is TRBD1 (6 bases). Germline CDR1 is DFQATT and CDR2 is SNEGSKA (reference sequence). Trimming stripped 4 bases from V and 4 bases from J, with 22 bases between. This CDR3 spans 16 amino acids. The CDR3 region has the DNA TGCAGTGCTAAAAACCCTAATTTATTAGGGGGCTATGGCTACACCTTC. Its protein product is CSAKNPNLLGGYGYTF.

This clonotype has more than one count but fewer than ten. J is TRBJ2-5 and V is TRBV4-1; TRBD1 agrees at 8 bases. The CDR3 runs 15 residues. Per the germline V gene, CDR1 is MGHRA and CDR2 is YSYEKL. Unmatched junction bases numbered 9, after V lost 4 bases and J lost 5 bases. The CDR3 here is CASSRNQGASETQYF. In nucleotides, the CDR3 is TGCGCCAGCAGCCGAAACCAGGGGGCCTCGGAGACCCAGTACTTC.

This chain links TRBV6-2 or TRBV6-3 with TRBJ1-1; 9 positions match TRBD1. This CDR3 has 15 residues. Germline lookup yields CDR1 MNHEY and CDR2 SVGEGT. Trimming cost V 6 bases and J 1 base; bases outside gene matches: 6. The CDR3 loop reads CASSDLDRGNTEAFF. For the CDR3, the DNA is TGTGCCAGCAGCGACCTGGACAGGGGGAACACTGAAGCTTTCTTT.

The rearrangement uses TRBV6-2 or TRBV6-3 and TRBJ2-3, with TRBD2 matching over 13 bases. J lost 10 bases, V lost 6 bases, and 10 bases had no gene match. The CDR3 sequence is 15 residues long. Per germline, CDR1 MNHEY and CDR2 SVGEGT. The CDR3 spells CASSPVGLAGVPQYF. The CDR3 DNA is TGTGCCAGCAGCCCAGTTGGACTAGCGGGAGTTCCGCAGTATTTT.

The chain is built from TRBV10-3 and TRBJ1-6; TRBD1 is a possible D gene (5 bases). V lost 4 bases to trimming and J lost 0 bases, with 13 bases between them. The germline gives CDR1 ENHRY, CDR2 SYGVKD. CDR3 length: 17 residues. CDR3 loop: CAISARQTGSYNSPLHF. CDR3 sequence (DNA): TGTGCCATCAGTGCCCGACAGACGGGCTCCTATAATTCACCCCTCCACTTT.

This clonotype was counted only a few times. V usage is TRBV27 and J usage is TRBJ2-3; 12 bases agree with TRBD2. CDR1 and CDR2 (germline): MNHEY, SMNVEV (reference sequence). V was pared by 8 bases and J by 3 bases, with 9 bases of the junction left unmatched. The length of the CDR3 is 16 residues. CDR3 coding DNA: TGTGCCAGCGGACTAGCGGGATGGTCGAGTACAGATACGCAGTATTTT. This gives the protein CASGLAGWSSTDTQYF.

The chain links TRBV20-1 to TRBJ1-1; D unclear. V gave up 5 bases and J gave up 1 base, with 8 bases separating them. From germline, CDR1 is DFQATT and CDR2 SNEGSKA (reference sequence). The CDR3 has 12 residues. This CDR3 is CSAVSGNTEAFF. The CDR3, as DNA: TGCAGTGCTGTCTCAGGGAACACTGAAGCTTTCTTT.

This rearrangement joins TRBV2 to TRBJ1-2; D is uncertain. With 4 bases removed from V and 7 bases from J, the gap between germline ends came to 16 bases. The CDR3 totals 14 residues. The germline gives CDR1 SNHLY, CDR2 FYNNEI. This chain's CDR3 is CASSVLASRSGYTF. CDR3 DNA: TGTGCCAGCAGTGTTCTTGCCTCCAGGAGTGGCTACACCTTC. The whole variable domain, remainder taken from reference TRBV2 and TRBJ1-2, is EPEVTQTPSHQVTQMGQEVILRCVPISNHLYFYWYRQILGQKVEFLVSFYNNEISEKSEIFDDQFSVERPDGSNFTLKIRSTKLEDSAMYFCASSVLASRSGYTFGSGTRLTVV.

The rearrangement uses TRBV20-1 and TRBJ2-3; D might be TRBD1 (6 bases). The CDR3 totals 16 residues. Trimming shortened V by 6 bases and J by 0 bases, and 19 bases separated the two germline ends. Germline V CDR1 and CDR2: DFQATT, SNEGSKA (reference sequence). CDR3 residues: CSAEDRHRASTDTQYF. CDR3 bases: TGCAGTGCCGAGGACAGACACAGAGCTAGCACAGATACGCAGTATTTT.

The V gene is TRBV7-3, the J gene TRBJ2-7, with D maybe TRBD1 (5 bases). The V gene's germline CDR1 is SGHTA and CDR2 FQGTGA. V lost 1 base to trimming and J lost 5 bases, with 15 bases between them. The length of the CDR3 is 15 residues. Here the CDR3 reads CASSLMSGYGDEQYF. The CDR3 region has the DNA TGTGCCAGCAGCTTAATGTCAGGGTACGGTGACGAGCAGTACTTC.

The chain joins TRBV11-1 to TRBJ2-3; D uncertain. The germline V gene encodes CDR1 SGHAT and CDR2 FQDESV (reference sequence). The V end lost 5 bases, the J end lost 4 bases, and 4 bases lay between the germline ends. The CDR3 spans 11 residues. CDR3 loop: CASSPADTQYF. CDR3 bases: TGTGCCAGCAGCCCCGCAGATACGCAGTATTTT.

The sample holds a few counts of this clonotype. The chain has TRBV5-8 and TRBJ1-1; 7 bases are a match to TRBD1. This CDR3 has 14 residues. Germline V CDR1 and CDR2: SGHTS, YDEGEE. The trim removed 4 bases at V and 3 bases at J, leaving 6 bases unmatched. The CDR3 region has the DNA TGTGCCAGCAGCCCGGACGACAGGGACACTGAAGCTTTCTTT. It specifies CASSPDDRDTEAFF.

This clonotype occurred a few times. The chain links TRBV20-1 to TRBJ1-5; tentatively, D is TRBD1 (5 bases). The CDR3 has 12 residues. The V gene's germline CDR1 is DFQATT and CDR2 SNEGSKA (reference sequence). V shed 7 bases and J shed 6 bases, with 13 bases lying between them. The CDR3 region has the DNA TGCAGTGGGGCCCGGGGGAGTCAGCCCCAGCATTTT. This encodes CSGARGSQPQHF.

This chain links TRBV11-1 with TRBJ2-7, with D perhaps assigned TRBD1 or TRBD2 (5 bases each). CDR1 and CDR2 from the germline V gene are SGHAT and FQDESV (reference sequence). V shed 5 bases and J shed 0 bases, with 11 bases lying between them. The CDR3 sequence is 14 residues long. CDR3 region: CASSPGRSSYEQYF. The DNA for the CDR3 is TGTGCCAGCAGCCCGGGGCGGAGCTCCTACGAGCAGTACTTC.

The J gene is TRBJ2-5, the V gene TRBV7-3; D is perhaps TRBD2 (6 bases). There are 14 residues in the CDR3. The germline V gene has CDR1 SGHTA and CDR2 FQGTGA. Trimming took off 6 bases at V and 1 base at J, with 12 bases between the two ends. Here the CDR3 reads CASSPTGSQETQYF. The CDR3 coding sequence is TGTGCCAGCAGTCCTACCGGGAGCCAAGAGACCCAGTACTTC.

This clonotype came up a few times. The chain couples TRBV7-9 to TRBJ1-2; D perhaps matches TRBD1 (5 bases). V lost 7 bases, J lost 2 bases, and 17 bases lay in between. Germline CDR1 is SEHNR and CDR2 is FQNEAQ (reference sequence). The CDR3 consists of 15 residues. The CDR3 protein is CASTRTQGTNYGYTF. CDR3 coding DNA: TGTGCCAGCACCCGTACCCAGGGAACCAACTATGGCTACACCTTC.

CDR3 loop: CATSRAWGQLNSNQPQHF. The DNA of the CDR3 is TGTGCCACCAGCAGAGCGTGGGGCCAACTAAATAGCAATCAGCCCCAGCATTTT. The genes are TRBV15 and TRBJ1-5, with a weak D call TRBD1 (5 bases). The CDR3 runs 18 residues. The germline V and J ends were trimmed by 1 base and 0 bases, with 16 bases remaining between them. Germline CDR1 and CDR2: LNHNV and YYDKDF (reference sequence).

J is TRBJ1-5 and V is TRBV27; 7 bases map to TRBD1. V was pared by 5 bases and J by 0 bases, with 10 bases of the junction left unmatched. CDR1 MNHEY and CDR2 SMNVEV come from the germline V gene (reference sequence). The CDR3 is made up of 17 amino acids. The DNA of the CDR3 is TGTGCCAGCAGTCCCCGGGACAGCCCATATAGCAATCAGCCCCAGCATTTT. This sequence encodes CASSPRDSPYSNQPQHF.

This clonotype has only a few counts. This sequence joins TRBV7-2 and TRBJ1-1; D gene uncertain. The CDR3 is made up of 13 amino acids. Looked up from germline, CDR1 is SGHTA and CDR2 is FQGNSA. The V end lost 4 bases, the J end lost 1 base, and 7 bases lay between the germline ends. CDR3 nucleotide sequence: TGTGCCAGCAGCTCCTATAAGAACACTGAAGCTTTCTTT. It yields the protein CASSSYKNTEAFF.

V usage is TRBV18 and J usage is TRBJ1-5; 7 nucleotides align to TRBD1. There are 13 residues in the CDR3. Germline V gene data show CDR1 as KGHSH and CDR2 as LQKENI. V gave up 3 bases and J gave up 4 bases; unmatched junction bases: 0. CDR3 bases: TGTGCCAGCTCACCGGACAGGAATCAGCCCCAGCATTTT. Encoded protein: CASSPDRNQPQHF.

DNA of the CDR3: TGCAGTGCTAGAAACGGACGGTCCACGTTTAGCTACACCTTC. Protein sequence: CSARNGRSTFSYTF. The chain is built from TRBV20-1 and TRBJ1-2; D gene unclear. The CDR3 totals 14 residues. CDR1 is DFQATT and CDR2 is SNEGSKA in the germline V gene (reference sequence). V was clipped by 2 bases and J by 9 bases, with 19 bases between them.